A selection of T cell receptor beta chains follows, all from one sample in a study of blood T cell repertoires in COVID-19. Produced via immunoSEQ multiplex PCR; TCRdb's table is partial and in-frame only. The data hold a few hundred thousand clones, with 88% observed a single time. Sequencing was done on a sample of peripheral blood. The receptor set was obtained from an older man with acute or convalescent COVID-19. The CDR3 runs from the conserved cysteine through the conserved F or W. The order of the fields is D gene, V gene, clone size, J gene, CDR3 protein, CDR3 DNA. A D gene is named only where the DNA matches it firmly. Some rows have no size entry. The others give once, few or many, or a class for an expanded clone.

D gene: .
V gene: TRBV7-2
clone size: .
J gene: TRBJ2-6
CDR3 protein: CASSRSGVSSGANVLTF
CDR3 DNA: TGTGCCAGCAGCCGGTCAGGGGTAAGCTCTGGGGCCAACGTCCTGACTTTC

D gene: .
V gene: TRBV18
clone size: .
J gene: TRBJ1-4
CDR3 protein: CASSLTGGTSTEKLFF
CDR3 DNA: TGTGCCAGCTCTCTGACAGGTGGCACGTCGACCGAAAAACTGTTTTTT

D gene: TRBD1
V gene: TRBV7-9
clone size: .
J gene: TRBJ1-1
CDR3 protein: CASSLGGQHTEAFF
CDR3 DNA: TGTGCCAGCAGCTTAGGGGGACAGCACACTGAAGCTTTCTTT

D gene: TRBD2
V gene: TRBV28
clone size: once
J gene: TRBJ2-1
CDR3 protein: CASSPPRGLANEQFF
CDR3 DNA: TGTGCCAGCAGTCCACCCCGGGGACTAGCGAATGAGCAGTTCTTC

D gene: TRBD1
V gene: TRBV29-1
clone size: .
J gene: TRBJ2-7
CDR3 protein: CSVEGQQGAGYEQYF
CDR3 DNA: TGCAGCGTTGAAGGTCAACAGGGGGCTGGGTACGAGCAGTACTTC

D gene: .
V gene: TRBV29-1
clone size: .
J gene: TRBJ2-1
CDR3 protein: CSVDVGVKSNEQFF
CDR3 DNA: TGCAGCGTTGATGTCGGGGTTAAATCCAATGAGCAGTTCTTC

D gene: TRBD1
V gene: TRBV15
clone size: .
J gene: TRBJ2-7
CDR3 protein: CATSSNRAGGAYEQYF
CDR3 DNA: TGTGCCACCAGCAGCAACCGGGCAGGGGGCGCCTACGAGCAGTACTTC

D gene: .
V gene: TRBV3-1/TRBV3-2
clone size: .
J gene: TRBJ2-2
CDR3 protein: CASSQKAGGPPTGELFF
CDR3 DNA: TGTGCCAGCAGCCAAAAGGCCGGGGGACCCCCCACCGGGGAGCTGTTTTTT

D gene: TRBD2
V gene: TRBV3-1/TRBV3-2
clone size: .
J gene: TRBJ2-1
CDR3 protein: CASSSGTSVYNEQFF
CDR3 DNA: TGTGCCAGCAGCTCCGGGACTAGCGTATACAATGAGCAGTTCTTC

D gene: TRBD1
V gene: TRBV5-5
clone size: .
J gene: TRBJ2-2
CDR3 protein: CASSRDSLNTGELFF
CDR3 DNA: TGTGCCAGCAGCCGGGACAGTCTTAACACCGGGGAGCTGTTTTTT

D gene: .
V gene: TRBV18
clone size: .
J gene: TRBJ2-1
CDR3 protein: CASSPGQRHNEQFF
CDR3 DNA: TGTGCCAGCTCCCCCGGACAGAGGCACAATGAGCAGTTCTTC

D gene: .
V gene: TRBV6-5
clone size: many
J gene: TRBJ1-2
CDR3 protein: CASSPGAGYTF
CDR3 DNA: TGTGCCAGCAGTCCAGGGGCTGGCTACACCTTC

D gene: .
V gene: TRBV25-1
clone size: .
J gene: TRBJ2-3
CDR3 protein: CASSEIRGDGTDTQYF
CDR3 DNA: TGTGCCAGCAGTGAAATCAGGGGCGATGGCACAGATACGCAGTATTTT

D gene: TRBD2
V gene: TRBV27
clone size: .
J gene: TRBJ2-7
CDR3 protein: CASSLAGGPYEQYF
CDR3 DNA: TGTGCCAGCAGTTTAGCGGGAGGACCCTACGAGCAGTACTTC

D gene: .
V gene: TRBV3-1/TRBV3-2
clone size: .
J gene: TRBJ1-6
CDR3 protein: CASSQTGSYNSPLHF
CDR3 DNA: TGTGCCAGCAGCCAAACAGGCTCCTATAATTCACCCCTCCACTTT

D gene: TRBD1
V gene: TRBV28
clone size: once
J gene: TRBJ1-4
CDR3 protein: CASSSWGQSNEKLFF
CDR3 DNA: TGTGCCAGCAGTTCATGGGGACAGTCTAATGAAAAACTGTTTTTT

D gene: TRBD2
V gene: TRBV30
clone size: .
J gene: TRBJ2-3
CDR3 protein: CAWSLTSGRVGITQYF
CDR3 DNA: TGTGCCTGGAGTCTGACTAGCGGGAGGGTCGGGATTACGCAGTATTTT

D gene: .
V gene: TRBV12-3/TRBV12-4
clone size: .
J gene: TRBJ1-1
CDR3 protein: CASRDGGGAFF
CDR3 DNA: TGTGCCAGCAGGGATGGTGGAGGAGCTTTCTTT

D gene: .
V gene: TRBV5-8
clone size: .
J gene: TRBJ2-1
CDR3 protein: CASSLSRVKVYNEQFF
CDR3 DNA: TGTGCCAGCAGCTTGTCCCGGGTAAAGGTATACAATGAGCAGTTCTTC

D gene: TRBD1
V gene: TRBV14
clone size: .
J gene: TRBJ2-7
CDR3 protein: CASSRLGGIYEQYF
CDR3 DNA: TGTGCCAGCAGCCGCCTAGGGGGCATCTACGAGCAGTACTTC

D gene: .
V gene: TRBV5-1
clone size: .
J gene: TRBJ2-1
CDR3 protein: CASSNSGAWNEQFF
CDR3 DNA: TGCGCCAGCAGCAATAGCGGAGCCTGGAATGAGCAGTTCTTC

D gene: TRBD1
V gene: TRBV7-9
clone size: .
J gene: TRBJ1-4
CDR3 protein: CASSLDRGAEKLFF
CDR3 DNA: TGTGCCAGCAGCTTAGACAGGGGCGCCGAAAAACTGTTTTTT

D gene: .
V gene: TRBV6-6
clone size: .
J gene: TRBJ2-7
CDR3 protein: CASSPGGTSSYEQYF
CDR3 DNA: TGTGCCAGCTCCCCCGGCGGGACGAGCTCCTACGAGCAGTACTTC

D gene: TRBD1
V gene: TRBV9
clone size: .
J gene: TRBJ2-7
CDR3 protein: CASSDSGTGDPYEQYF
CDR3 DNA: TGTGCCAGCAGCGACAGTGGGACAGGGGACCCCTACGAGCAGTACTTC

D gene: .
V gene: TRBV19
clone size: .
J gene: TRBJ2-2
CDR3 protein: CASSTMGLTDANTGELFF
CDR3 DNA: TGTGCCAGTAGTACGATGGGACTGACAGACGCGAACACCGGGGAGCTGTTTTTT

D gene: TRBD1
V gene: TRBV6-6
clone size: once
J gene: TRBJ2-7
CDR3 protein: CASSLGQGLAARFEQYF
CDR3 DNA: TGTGCCAGCAGTCTAGGACAGGGGCTAGCGGCTCGTTTCGAGCAGTACTTC

D gene: .
V gene: TRBV20-1
clone size: .
J gene: TRBJ1-2
CDR3 protein: CSASSFYGYTF
CDR3 DNA: TGCAGTGCTAGTTCCTTCTATGGCTACACCTTC

D gene: TRBD2
V gene: TRBV19
clone size: .
J gene: TRBJ2-5
CDR3 protein: CASSAGGTAETQYF
CDR3 DNA: TGTGCCAGTAGTGCGGGAGGGACTGCAGAGACCCAGTACTTC

D gene: .
V gene: TRBV18
clone size: .
J gene: TRBJ1-2
CDR3 protein: CASSPPDFISGTVYGYTF
CDR3 DNA: TGTGCCAGCTCACCGCCTGATTTCATTTCCGGGACTGTATATGGCTACACCTTC

D gene: TRBD1
V gene: TRBV4-2
clone size: .
J gene: TRBJ2-7
CDR3 protein: CASSQEGGQGAREQYF
CDR3 DNA: TGTGCCAGCAGCCAAGAAGGGGGACAGGGGGCACGAGAGCAGTACTTC

D gene: .
V gene: TRBV9
clone size: .
J gene: TRBJ2-7
CDR3 protein: CASSAPAGQKSYEQYF
CDR3 DNA: TGTGCCAGCAGCGCACCCGCGGGACAGAAATCCTACGAGCAGTACTTC

D gene: TRBD1
V gene: TRBV7-3
clone size: .
J gene: TRBJ1-1
CDR3 protein: CASSRTGLNTEAFF
CDR3 DNA: TGTGCCAGCAGCCGGACAGGCTTGAACACTGAAGCTTTCTTT

D gene: TRBD1
V gene: TRBV5-4
clone size: .
J gene: TRBJ2-5
CDR3 protein: CASSGGTGGPQTQYF
CDR3 DNA: TGTGCCAGCAGTGGCGGGACAGGCGGGCCCCAGACCCAGTACTTC

D gene: .
V gene: TRBV14
clone size: .
J gene: TRBJ2-2
CDR3 protein: CASSLITGTGELFF
CDR3 DNA: TGTGCCAGCAGCCTCATAACAGGGACCGGGGAGCTGTTTTTT

D gene: TRBD2
V gene: TRBV11-2
clone size: .
J gene: TRBJ2-1
CDR3 protein: CASSPYRLAGQYEQFF
CDR3 DNA: TGTGCCAGCAGCCCCTATCGACTAGCGGGGCAGTATGAGCAGTTCTTC

D gene: TRBD1
V gene: TRBV27
clone size: .
J gene: TRBJ2-5
CDR3 protein: CASSLQGAETQYF
CDR3 DNA: TGTGCCAGCAGCCTACAGGGGGCAGAGACCCAGTACTTC

D gene: .
V gene: TRBV5-6
clone size: once
J gene: TRBJ1-4
CDR3 protein: CASSLDRVNEKLFF
CDR3 DNA: TGTGCCAGCAGCTTGGACAGGGTTAATGAAAAACTGTTTTTT

D gene: TRBD2
V gene: TRBV6-1
clone size: .
J gene: TRBJ2-3
CDR3 protein: CASSGLAGTSTDTQYF
CDR3 DNA: TGTGCCAGCAGTGGCCTAGCGGGGACTAGCACAGATACGCAGTATTTT